This T cell receptor beta chain was documented in a study of blood T cell repertoires in COVID-19. Measured with immunoSEQ multiplex PCR; TCRdb has only the in-frame clones, and not every one. Among more than 200,000 clones, nearly 90% were seen once, and the ten largest hold under 4%. CDR1 and CDR2 from the germline V gene are LGHDT and YNNKEL (reference sequence). CDR3 length equals 14 residues. V was clipped by 0 bases and J by 6 bases, with 12 bases between them. V usage is TRBV3-1 (or the pseudogene TRBV3-2) and J usage is TRBJ2-7; tentative D call: TRBD2 (5 bases). The sample comprised peripheral blood. The clonotype was recovered from a young man with active or convalescent COVID-19. CDR3 residues: CASSQEGVTGEQYF. CDR3 bases: TGTGCCAGCAGCCAAGAGGGAGTTACGGGCGAGCAGTACTTC.